This TCR beta chain came from a study of CD8 T cells in ankylosing spondylitis. Study observations and caveats: In ankylosing spondylitis blood, a motif of several highly homologous TCR beta variants appeared characteristic.

TCRdb used MiXCR to reprocess the 5' RACE reads, holding one entry per CDR3 protein. This table has some 63,000 distinct CDR3 sequences, 6.2% appearing once. The sample holds many counts of this clonotype. Its antigen is unidentified. Trimming stripped 8 bases from V and 4 bases from J, with 9 bases between. The CDR3 sequence is 11 residues long. Germline CDR1 reads MDHEN; CDR2 reads SYDVKM. The specimen sequenced was synovial fluid, either unsorted or a sorted T cell fraction (not recorded which). This rearrangement joins TRBV28 to TRBJ2-7; D is perhaps TRBD1 or TRBD2 (5 bases each). The receptor comes from a male donor with ankylosing spondylitis. DNA for the CDR3: TGTGCCAGCCGAGAGGGGTACGAGCAGTACTTC. This codes for CASREGYEQYF.